This T cell receptor beta chain was observed in a study of HIV-infected patients and healthy controls. Findings and limits, study-wide: HIV-associated CDR3 frequencies dropped significantly during therapy; CMV-associated ones, mostly rising, changed nonsignificantly. MAIT alpha-chain CDR3s were frequent in healthy controls, depleted in HIV+. When repertoires were size-matched, rare events in HIV-infected data became overweighted.

All unsorted peripheral T cells were captured because whole blood was used without fractionation. Alpha and beta constant-region primers primed reverse transcription of about 500 ng RNA. Each of the alpha and beta chains got its own library through chain-specific third strand synthesis with indices. Each cDNA molecule was barcoded, and a single primer pair amplified each chain. A single record per CDR3 protein comes from TCRdb applying MiXCR to the 5' RACE reads. The sample carries several thousand distinct CDR3 sequences, more than 7% recorded once. This clonotype was seen at least ten times. As yet, its antigen is unknown. Germline CDR1 and CDR2: KGHSH and LQKENI. This CDR3 is built from 15 residues. Trimming at V came to 2 bases and at J to 6 bases, leaving 5 bases not matched to a gene.

The chain uses TRBV18 and TRBJ2-2, with 8 bases aligning to TRBD1. This TCR was recovered from an adult with HIV infection. The donor label of this sample is uncertain. The sequenced sample was blood, obtained before antiretroviral therapy. CDR3 protein: CASSPGTGHSGELFF. The CDR3 DNA reads TGTGCCAGCTCACCAGGGACAGGTCACTCCGGGGAGCTGTTTTTT.